This T cell receptor (beta chain) was found in a study of technical replicates of blood from a handful of donors. The CDR3 is 13 amino acids. Germline V gene data show CDR1 as SGHAT and CDR2 as FQDESV (reference sequence). V lost 5 bases and J lost 4; bases outside the gene matches: 1. Profiled with immunoSEQ multiplex PCR; TCRdb holds only in-frame clones, not every one. Seen here are 75,000 to 100,000 clones, roughly 95% observed once, and the top ten hold approximately 0.38%. The receptor was isolated from a human donor in good health. This rearrangement joins TRBV11-1 to TRBJ2-5, with TRBD1 matching over 10 bases. The sample was T cells isolated from PBMCs. This CDR3 reads CASSRDRGETQYF. The CDR3 DNA reads TGTGCCAGCAGCCGGGACAGGGGAGAGACCCAGTACTTC.